This entry describes one T cell receptor (beta chain). As handled by the study authors: Researchers report that nucleated cell counts were estimated from reference gene primer amplification. Measured with immunoSEQ multiplex PCR; TCRdb has only the in-frame clones, and not every one. For V, J and clone size, that table is used; D and trimming come from the DNA. The sample yields about 180,000 clones, 88% seen once. Those who participated ranged in age from roughly 18 to 90 years and resided in about two dozen US areas. Assignments of participants to cohorts depended upon their own reported clinical history. The sample originates from a study of blood T cell repertoires in COVID-19. V lost 3 bases and J lost 2, with 16 bases in between. CDR1 and CDR2 (germline): DFQATT, SNEGSKA (reference sequence). This CDR3 has 15 residues.

The receptor was isolated from a woman aged 18 to 35 who had recovered from COVID-19. Sequenced input: PBMCs or T cells enriched from blood (not recorded which). The chain employs TRBV20-1 and TRBJ2-5, with D perhaps matching TRBD1 (6 bases). CDR3 loop: CSASKGEFGQETQYF. CDR3 nucleotides: TGCAGTGCTAGTAAGGGGGAGTTTGGTCAAGAGACCCAGTACTTC.